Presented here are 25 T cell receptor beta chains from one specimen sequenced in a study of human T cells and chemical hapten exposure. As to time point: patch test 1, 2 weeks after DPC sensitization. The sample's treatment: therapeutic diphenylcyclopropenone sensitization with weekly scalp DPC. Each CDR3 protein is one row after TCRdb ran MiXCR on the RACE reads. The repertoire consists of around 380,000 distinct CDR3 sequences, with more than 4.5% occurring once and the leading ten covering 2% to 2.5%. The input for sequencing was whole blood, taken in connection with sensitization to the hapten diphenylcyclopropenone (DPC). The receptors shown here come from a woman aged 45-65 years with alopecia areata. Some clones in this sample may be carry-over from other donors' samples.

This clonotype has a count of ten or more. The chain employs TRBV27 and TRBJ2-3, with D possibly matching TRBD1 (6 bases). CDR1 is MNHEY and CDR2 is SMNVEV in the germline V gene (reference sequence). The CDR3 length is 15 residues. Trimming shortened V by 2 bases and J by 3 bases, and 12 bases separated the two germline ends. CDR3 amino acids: CASSLLGGRTDTQYF. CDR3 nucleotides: TGTGCCAGCAGTTTACTAGGGGGAAGGACAGATACGCAGTATTTT.

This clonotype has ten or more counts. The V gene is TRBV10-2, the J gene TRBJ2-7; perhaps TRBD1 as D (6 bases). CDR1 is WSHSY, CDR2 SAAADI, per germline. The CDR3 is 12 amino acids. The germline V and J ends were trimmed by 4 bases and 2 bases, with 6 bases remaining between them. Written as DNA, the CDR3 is TGCGCCAGCAGTGGACAGGCCTACGAGCAGTACTTC. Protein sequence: CASSGQAYEQYF.

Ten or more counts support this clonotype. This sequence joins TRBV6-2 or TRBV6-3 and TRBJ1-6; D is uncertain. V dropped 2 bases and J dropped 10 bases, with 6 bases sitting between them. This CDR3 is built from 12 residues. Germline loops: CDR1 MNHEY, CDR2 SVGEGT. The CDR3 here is CASSYLRSPLHF. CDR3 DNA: TGTGCCAGCAGTTACCTTCGATCACCCCTCCACTTT.

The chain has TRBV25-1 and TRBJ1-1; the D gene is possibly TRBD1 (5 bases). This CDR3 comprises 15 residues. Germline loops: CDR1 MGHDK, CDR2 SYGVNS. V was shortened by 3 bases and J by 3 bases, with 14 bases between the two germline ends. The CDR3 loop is CASSDEGRSDTEAFF. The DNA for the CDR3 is TGTGCCAGCAGTGACGAGGGACGGAGCGACACTGAAGCTTTCTTT.

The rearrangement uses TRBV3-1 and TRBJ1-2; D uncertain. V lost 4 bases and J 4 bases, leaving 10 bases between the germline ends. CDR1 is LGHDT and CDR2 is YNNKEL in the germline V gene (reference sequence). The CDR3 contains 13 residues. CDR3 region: CASSRPTSYGYTF. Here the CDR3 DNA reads TGTGCCAGCAGCCGGCCGACTTCCTATGGCTACACCTTC.

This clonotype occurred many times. The CDR3 DNA reads TGCAGCGTTGAACGACAGTTGAACACTGAAGCTTTCTTT. Protein product: CSVERQLNTEAFF. This chain uses TRBV29-1 with TRBJ1-1; TRBD1 might be the D (5 bases). Trimming took off 2 bases at V and 0 bases at J, with 7 bases between the two ends. CDR1 and CDR2 from the germline V gene are SQVTM and ANQGSEA. CDR3 length: 13 amino acids.

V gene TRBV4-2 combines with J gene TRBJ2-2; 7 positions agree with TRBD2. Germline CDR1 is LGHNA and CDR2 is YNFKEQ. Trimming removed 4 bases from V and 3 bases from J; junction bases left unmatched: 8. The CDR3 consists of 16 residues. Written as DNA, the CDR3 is TGTGCCAGCAGCCCCATGGGGGGGGGGTACACCGGGGAGCTGTTTTTT. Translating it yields CASSPMGGGYTGELFF.

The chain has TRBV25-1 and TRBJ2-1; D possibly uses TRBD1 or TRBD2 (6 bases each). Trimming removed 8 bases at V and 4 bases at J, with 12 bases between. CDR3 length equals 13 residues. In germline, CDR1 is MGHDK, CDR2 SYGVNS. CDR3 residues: CASVKGGYNEQFF. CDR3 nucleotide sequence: TGTGCCAGCGTAAAGGGGGGATACAATGAGCAGTTCTTC. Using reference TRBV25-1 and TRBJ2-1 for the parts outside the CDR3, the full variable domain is EADIYQTPRYLVIGTGKKITLECSQTMGHDKMYWYQQDPGMELHLIHYSYGVNSTEKGDLSSESTVSRIRTEHFPLTLESARPSHTSQYLCASVKGGYNEQFFGPGTRLTVL.

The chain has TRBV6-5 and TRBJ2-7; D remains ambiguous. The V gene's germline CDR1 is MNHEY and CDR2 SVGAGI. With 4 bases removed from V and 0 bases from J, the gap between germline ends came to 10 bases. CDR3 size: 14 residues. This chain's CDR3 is CASSSTWGSYEQYF. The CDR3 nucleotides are TGTGCCAGCAGTTCCACATGGGGCTCCTACGAGCAGTACTTC.

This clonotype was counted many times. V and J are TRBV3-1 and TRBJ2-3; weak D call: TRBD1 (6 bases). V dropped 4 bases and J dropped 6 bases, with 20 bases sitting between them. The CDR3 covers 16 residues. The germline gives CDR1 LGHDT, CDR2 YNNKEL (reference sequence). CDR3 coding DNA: TGTGCCAGCAGCCGAGGGGTGACTCGTCAGGGGGATACGCAGTATTTT. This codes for CASSRGVTRQGDTQYF.

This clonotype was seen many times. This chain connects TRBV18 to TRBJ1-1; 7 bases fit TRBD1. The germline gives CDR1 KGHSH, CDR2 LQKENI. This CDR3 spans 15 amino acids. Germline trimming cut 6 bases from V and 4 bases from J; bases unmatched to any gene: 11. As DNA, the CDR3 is TGTGCCAGCTCCCCGGGGACAGCGCCGTCCACTGAAGCTTTCTTT. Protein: CASSPGTAPSTEAFF.

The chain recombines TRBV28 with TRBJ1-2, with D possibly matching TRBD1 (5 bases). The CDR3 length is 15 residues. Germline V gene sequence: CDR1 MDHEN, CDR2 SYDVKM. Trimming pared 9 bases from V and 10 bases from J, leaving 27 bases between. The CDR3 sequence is CASSPGKGTPGNYTF. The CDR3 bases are TGTGCCAGTTCCCCCGGGAAGGGTACGCCAGGGAACTACACCTTC.

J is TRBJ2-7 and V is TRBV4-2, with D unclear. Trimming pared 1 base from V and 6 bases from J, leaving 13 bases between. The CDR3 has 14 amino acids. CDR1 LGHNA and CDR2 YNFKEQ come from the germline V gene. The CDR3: CASSQGPLSGEQYF. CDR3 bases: TGTGCCAGCAGCCAAGGACCGTTATCAGGCGAGCAGTACTTC.

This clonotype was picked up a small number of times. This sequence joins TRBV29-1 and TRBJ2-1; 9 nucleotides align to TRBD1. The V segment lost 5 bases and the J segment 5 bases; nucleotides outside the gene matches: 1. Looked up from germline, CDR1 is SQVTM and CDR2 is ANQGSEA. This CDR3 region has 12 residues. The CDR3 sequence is CSVRTGDNEQFF. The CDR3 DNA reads TGCAGCGTTCGGACAGGGGACAATGAGCAGTTCTTC.

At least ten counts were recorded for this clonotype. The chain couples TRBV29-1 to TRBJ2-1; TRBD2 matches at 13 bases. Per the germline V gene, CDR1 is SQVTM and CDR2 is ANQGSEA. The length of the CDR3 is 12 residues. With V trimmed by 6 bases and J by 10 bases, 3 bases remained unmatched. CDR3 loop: CSVLGLAGEQFF. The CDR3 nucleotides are TGCAGCGTCCTGGGACTAGCGGGAGAGCAGTTCTTC.

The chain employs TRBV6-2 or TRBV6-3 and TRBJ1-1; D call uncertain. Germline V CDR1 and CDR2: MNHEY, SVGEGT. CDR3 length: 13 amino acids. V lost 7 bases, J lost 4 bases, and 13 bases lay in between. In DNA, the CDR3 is TGTGCCAGCATTCAAGCGATAGCCACTGAAGCTTTCTTT. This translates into CASIQAIATEAFF.

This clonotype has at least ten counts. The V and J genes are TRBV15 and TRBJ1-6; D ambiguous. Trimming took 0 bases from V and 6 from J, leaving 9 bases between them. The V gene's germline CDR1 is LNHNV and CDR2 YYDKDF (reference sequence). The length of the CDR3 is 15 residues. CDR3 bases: TGTGCCACCAGCAGAGATCTGGGCAGTAATTCACCCCTCCACTTT. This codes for CATSRDLGSNSPLHF.

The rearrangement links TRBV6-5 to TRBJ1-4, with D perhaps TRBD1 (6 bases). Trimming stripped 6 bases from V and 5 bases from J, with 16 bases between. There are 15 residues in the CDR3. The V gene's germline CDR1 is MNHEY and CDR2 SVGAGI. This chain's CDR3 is CASRLGGAPNEKLFF. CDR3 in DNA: TGTGCCAGCAGATTGGGGGGCGCCCCGAATGAAAAACTGTTTTTT.

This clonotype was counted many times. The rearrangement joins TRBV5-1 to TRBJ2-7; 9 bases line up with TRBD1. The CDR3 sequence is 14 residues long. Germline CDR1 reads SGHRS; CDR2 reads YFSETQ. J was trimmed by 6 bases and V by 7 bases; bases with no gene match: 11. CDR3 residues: CASFSGTGTSEQYF. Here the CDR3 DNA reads TGCGCCAGCTTCTCCGGGACAGGGACGTCCGAGCAGTACTTC.

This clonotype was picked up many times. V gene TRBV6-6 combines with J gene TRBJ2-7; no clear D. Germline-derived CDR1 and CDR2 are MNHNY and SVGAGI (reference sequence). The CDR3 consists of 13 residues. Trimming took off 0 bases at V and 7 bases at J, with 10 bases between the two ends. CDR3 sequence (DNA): TGTGCCAGCAGTTACTCGACACTTTATGAGCAGTACTTC. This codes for CASSYSTLYEQYF.

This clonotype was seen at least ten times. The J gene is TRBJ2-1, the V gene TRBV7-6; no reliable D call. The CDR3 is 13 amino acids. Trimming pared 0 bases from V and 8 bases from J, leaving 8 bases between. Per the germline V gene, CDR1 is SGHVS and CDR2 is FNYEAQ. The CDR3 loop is CASSLAHDYEQFF. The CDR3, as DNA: TGTGCCAGCAGCTTAGCGCACGATTATGAGCAGTTCTTC.

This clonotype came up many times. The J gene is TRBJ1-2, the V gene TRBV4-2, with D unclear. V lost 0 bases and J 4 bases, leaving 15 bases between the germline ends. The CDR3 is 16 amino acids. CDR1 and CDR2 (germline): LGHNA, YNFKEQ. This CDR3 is CASSQEVQVSVYGYTF. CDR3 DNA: TGTGCCAGCAGCCAAGAAGTGCAGGTCTCAGTCTATGGCTACACCTTC.

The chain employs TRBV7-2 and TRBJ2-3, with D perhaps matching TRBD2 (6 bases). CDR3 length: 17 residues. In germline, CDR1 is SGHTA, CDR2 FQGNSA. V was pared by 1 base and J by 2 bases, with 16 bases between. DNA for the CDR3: TGTGCCAGCAGCTTAGTACGGTCTAGCGAAGACACAGATACGCAGTATTTT. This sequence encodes CASSLVRSSEDTDTQYF.

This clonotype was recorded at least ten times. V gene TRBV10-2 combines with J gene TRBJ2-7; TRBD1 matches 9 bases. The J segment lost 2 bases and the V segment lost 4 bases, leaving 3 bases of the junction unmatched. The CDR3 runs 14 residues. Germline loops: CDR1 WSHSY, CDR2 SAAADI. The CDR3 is CASSAWDRAYEQYF. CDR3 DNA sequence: TGCGCCAGCAGTGCCTGGGACAGGGCCTACGAGCAGTACTTC.

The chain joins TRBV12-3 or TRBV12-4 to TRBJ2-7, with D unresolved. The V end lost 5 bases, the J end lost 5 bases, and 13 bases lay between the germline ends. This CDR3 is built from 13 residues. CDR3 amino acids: CASSRPGVDEQYF. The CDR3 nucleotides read TGTGCCAGCAGTCGGCCCGGAGTCGACGAGCAGTACTTC.